This TCR beta chain was sequenced during a study of CD8+CD57+ T cells in acquired aplastic anemia. Study details: Sorted CD4+ and CD8+ cells yielded DNA averaging around 3.2 ug. Findings of the study overall: Patients did not significantly differ from controls in CD8+ Simpson's diversity.

CDR3 and TCR beta VDJ profiling relied on genomic DNA as the template. In TCRdb, the reads were re-called with MiXCR into one record per CDR3 protein. The sample has 450,000 to 600,000 distinct CDR3 sequences; roughly a third are singletons. J lost 4 bases, V lost 4 bases, and 5 bases had no gene match. Germline lookup yields CDR1 LNHNV and CDR2 YYDKDF (reference sequence). CDR3 length: 15 residues. Many counts were recorded for this clonotype. Its antigen remains unknown. Patients chosen for sequencing had CD8+CD57+ cells that had expanded, as shown by flow cytometry. The clonotype comes from a human donor with aplastic anemia. Material: sorted CD4+, CD8+, or CD8+CD57+ T cells (not recorded which) from PBMCs. The chain links TRBV15 to TRBJ1-3; 9 positions match TRBD1. This chain's CDR3 is CATSIDGTGGNTIYF. CDR3 nucleotide sequence: TGTGCCACCAGCATCGACGGGACAGGGGGAAACACCATATATTTT. Full variable domain (missing parts from reference TRBV15 and TRBJ1-3): DAMVIQNPRYQVTQFGKPVTLSCSQTLNHNVMYWYQQKSSQAPKLLFHYYDKDFNNEADTPDNFQSRRPNTSFCFLDIRSPGLGDTAMYLCATSIDGTGGNTIYFGEGSWLTVV.